The 6 T cell receptor beta chains in this list originate from one sample, sequenced in a study of T cells in Graves' hyperthyroidism and ophthalmopathy. Template material for amplifying TCR beta CDR3 regions consisted of RNA transcripts. The study used the HTBI primer set for a first-round RT-PCR of the TCR CDR3. TCRdb re-derived calls from the multiplex PCR reads in MiXCR, one entry per CDR3 protein. The repertoire consists of under 750,000 distinct CDR3 sequences, with over 15% occurring once and the leading ten covering 16%. Material: blood. The receptors shown here come from a woman aged 45-65 years with Graves' hyperthyroidism that later progressed to Graves' ophthalmopathy.

CDR3 sequence reads: CASSHPGATNEKLFF. DNA for the CDR3: TGTGCCAGCAGTCACCCGGGAGCAACTAATGAAAAACTGTTTTTT. The chain joins TRBV4-2 to TRBJ1-4; unclear D gene. The CDR3 runs 15 residues. Germline-derived CDR1 and CDR2 are LGHNA and YNFKEQ. The germline V and J ends were trimmed by 6 bases and 0 bases, with 11 bases remaining between them.

The chain uses TRBV9 and TRBJ2-5, with TRBD2 matching over 12 bases. The CDR3 is 15 amino acids. V trimming: 4 bases; J trimming: 2 bases; junction bases outside the gene matches: 3. CDR1 is SGDLS and CDR2 is YYNGEE in the germline V gene. The CDR3, as DNA: TGTGCCAGCAGCCAACTAGCGGGGGGACAAGAGACCCAGTACTTC. This codes for CASSQLAGGQETQYF.

This clonotype was seen only a few times. The CDR3 here is CASSSVGLAGGLAYNEQFF. The CDR3 nucleotides are TGTGCCAGCAGCTCCGTAGGACTAGCGGGGGGGCTCGCCTACAATGAGCAGTTCTTC. The J gene is TRBJ2-1, the V gene TRBV3-1, with 15 bases matching TRBD2. Trimming cost V 5 bases and J 2 bases; bases outside gene matches: 10. The germline CDR1 and CDR2 sequences are LGHDT and YNNKEL (reference sequence). This CDR3 contains 19 residues.

The V gene is TRBV19, the J gene TRBJ1-2, with D possibly being TRBD1 (5 bases). Per germline, CDR1 LNHDA and CDR2 SQIVND (reference sequence). CDR3 size: 15 residues. Trimming stripped 5 bases from V and 3 bases from J, with 16 bases between. As DNA, the CDR3 is TGTGCCAGTAGTTGGCCCGCCGTAGGGGACTATGGCTACACCTTC. Translated: CASSWPAVGDYGYTF.

The table lists this clonotype with many counts. The chain links TRBV20-1 to TRBJ1-4; 7 bases line up with TRBD1. The CDR3 covers 21 residues. Trimming at V came to 2 bases and at J to 0 bases, leaving 21 bases not matched to a gene. Germline CDR1 is DFQATT and CDR2 is SNEGSKA (reference sequence). The CDR3 loop is CSARKTLGQDSKTATNEKLFF. Here the CDR3 DNA reads TGCAGTGCTAGAAAAACCCTTGGACAGGACTCCAAAACAGCAACTAATGAAAAACTGTTTTTT.

In this sample, this clonotype turned up many times. V is TRBV20-1 and J is TRBJ1-1; D perhaps matches TRBD1 (5 bases). This CDR3 spans 13 amino acids. V was cut by 0 bases and J by 10 bases, with 15 bases left in between. Germline CDR1 and CDR2: DFQATT and SNEGSKA (reference sequence). As DNA, the CDR3 is TGCAGTGCTAGAGATCCCCAGGGCGGAGGAGCTTTCTTT. Amino acids: CSARDPQGGGAFF.